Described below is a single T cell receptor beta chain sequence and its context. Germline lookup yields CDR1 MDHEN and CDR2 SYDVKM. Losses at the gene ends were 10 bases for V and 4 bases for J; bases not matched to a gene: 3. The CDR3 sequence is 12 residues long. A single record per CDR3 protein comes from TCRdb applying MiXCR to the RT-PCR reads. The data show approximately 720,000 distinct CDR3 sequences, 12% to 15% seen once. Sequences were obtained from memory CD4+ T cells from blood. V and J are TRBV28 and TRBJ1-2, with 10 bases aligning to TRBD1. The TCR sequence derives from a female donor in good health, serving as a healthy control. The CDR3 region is CATGDRGYGYTF. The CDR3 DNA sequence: TGTGCCACCGGGGACAGGGGCTATGGCTACACCTTC.